These T cell receptor beta chains were read from a single sample in a study of cytomegalovirus exposure and HLA in healthy donors. TCRdb's copy holds only in-frame clones and misses some; the assay was immunoSEQ multiplex PCR. The sample consists of 95,000 to 150,000 clones, around 65% of them appearing once. Sequencing was carried out using PBMCs. The receptors stem from a man aged 18 to 29 in good health and CMV-seronegative. Both conserved end residues are part of each CDR3. Each record gives: J gene, D gene, V gene, clone size, CDR3 DNA, CDR3 protein. The D gene is left open where the match is weak. Expanded clones are given a class, and other clones once, few, many or no size at all.

TRBJ1-4 . TRBV19 . TGTGCCAGTACCACGAAACTTGCAACTAATGAAAAACTGTTTTTT CASTTKLATNEKLFF
TRBJ2-2 . TRBV28 few TGTGCCAGCATGGAGGCGCCCGGGGAGCTGTTTTTT CASMEAPGELFF
TRBJ1-1 . TRBV5-1 few TGCGCCAGCAGCTTAGTATGGGGGGACCCTGAAGCTTTCTTT CASSLVWGDPEAFF
TRBJ2-7 . TRBV29-1 . TGCAGCGTTGTGTACAGGGCCCACGAGCAGTACTTC CSVVYRAHEQYF
TRBJ2-2 . TRBV25-1 . TGTGCCAGCAGGGCTAGCGCGAACACCGGGGAGCTGTTTTTT CASRASANTGELFF
TRBJ1-1 . TRBV6-5 few TGTGCCAGCAGTTACGGGACAATTACTGAAGCTTTCTTT CASSYGTITEAFF
TRBJ2-2 TRBD1 TRBV27 . TGTGCCAGCAGTCTCTGGGGTCCGGGACAGGGCCCCACCGGGGAGCTGTTTTTT CASSLWGPGQGPTGELFF
TRBJ1-2 . TRBV11-2 few TGTGCCAGCAGCACACGAGCGGACGGCCTAAAGTATGGCTACACCTTC CASSTRADGLKYGYTF
TRBJ1-3 . TRBV30 . TGTGCCTGGGGTAACAGCTTTAACACCATATATTTT CAWGNSFNTIYF
TRBJ2-7 . TRBV30 . TGTGCCTGCTCTTGGGGGGGGCTCGACGAGCAGTACTTC CACSWGGLDEQYF
TRBJ1-5 . TRBV19 once TGTGCCAGTAGTATGGAGGACAGAGTGCAGCCCCAGCATTTT CASSMEDRVQPQHF
TRBJ2-1 TRBD2 TRBV6-6 . TGTGCCAGCAGGAGGATTGGCGGGGGGTTGAATGAGCAGTTCTTC CASRRIGGGLNEQFF
TRBJ1-1 TRBD1 TRBV5-1 . TGCGCCAGCAGACGGGACAGGGGCTTTCCGGACACTGAAGCTTTCTTT CASRRDRGFPDTEAFF
TRBJ1-1 . TRBV20-1 few TGCAGTGCTCGGAACACTGAAGCTTTCTTT CSARNTEAFF
TRBJ2-5 TRBD2 TRBV4-2 . TGTGCCAGCAGCCAAGATGTGGCGGGGGGGCTGGGGACCCAGTACTTC CASSQDVAGGLGTQYF
TRBJ2-7 TRBD1 TRBV5-4 few TGTGCCAGCAGCTATCGGGGACAGGGAAGAACTTACGAGCAGTACTTC CASSYRGQGRTYEQYF
TRBJ1-1 TRBD1 TRBV27 . TGTGCCAGCAGGCCGGGACAGTTTAACACTGAAGCTTTCTTT CASRPGQFNTEAFF
TRBJ2-1 TRBD2 TRBV6-5 . TGTGCCAGCAGTTACTCGAGCGGGATAACGGACAATGAGCAGTTCTTC CASSYSSGITDNEQFF
TRBJ2-2 . TRBV11-2 . TGTGCCAGCACCGCCAGGGGCAGCTACACCGGGGAGCTGTTTTTT CASTARGSYTGELFF
TRBJ1-2 . TRBV28 . TGTGCCAGCAGTTTCCGTTCGGGGGTGGGTGGCTACACCTTC CASSFRSGVGGYTF
TRBJ1-5 . TRBV6-1 . TGTGCCAGCAGTGAACTCACGGTCGGGGGTCTACAGCCCCAGCATTTT CASSELTVGGLQPQHF
TRBJ2-3 . TRBV4-1 few TGCGCCAGCAGCCAAGATCGGGCAGACTTTAGGGGAGATACGCAGTATTTT CASSQDRADFRGDTQYF
TRBJ1-2 TRBD1 TRBV2 few TGTGCCAGCAGGGGGGACAGCAGGATTTATGGCTACACCTTC CASRGDSRIYGYTF
TRBJ2-2 TRBD2 TRBV19 . TGTGCCAGTAAGACGGGGGGGCCCACCGGGGAGCTGTTTTTT CASKTGGPTGELFF
TRBJ1-1 . TRBV2 . TGTGCCAGCAGCGATCCCCGACACCGTAACACTGAAGCTTTCTTT CASSDPRHRNTEAFF
TRBJ2-3 . TRBV7-2 . TGTGCCAGCAGCTTAGCGTTACTAGAATTAGGCACAGATACGCAGTATTTT CASSLALLELGTDTQYF
TRBJ1-5 . TRBV14 . TGTGCCAGCAGCCAAGCGGGACAGCCCCAGCATTTT CASSQAGQPQHF
TRBJ1-5 TRBD1 TRBV2 few TGTGCCAGTGACAGGGAGGTCCTCGGGGGTCAGCCCCAGCATTTT CASDREVLGGQPQHF
TRBJ2-7 TRBD1 TRBV27 . TGTGCCAGCAGGGACAGGGGGAGGGGGGAGCAGTACTTC CASRDRGRGEQYF
TRBJ1-1 . TRBV6-5 few TGTGCCAGCAGTTTGTACGGTGGCACTGAAGCTTTCTTT CASSLYGGTEAFF
TRBJ1-5 . TRBV6-1 . TGTGCCAGCAGTGCTAAGACACAGGATAGCAATCAGCCCCAGCATTTT CASSAKTQDSNQPQHF
TRBJ1-1 . TRBV29-1 once TGCAGCGTTGAAGACTGGGAGACTGAAGCTTTCTTT CSVEDWETEAFF
TRBJ2-5 . TRBV7-3 . TGTGCCAGCAGCTCGAGGGGGGGTGTAGGAACCCAGTACTTC CASSSRGGVGTQYF
TRBJ1-2 TRBD1 TRBV27 . TGTGCCAGCAGTTGGAGGGCAGACAGGGGCGGCTACACCTTC CASSWRADRGGYTF
TRBJ2-5 TRBD1 TRBV7-9 . TGTGCCAGCAGGTGGACAGGGGAGAGGGAGACCCAGTACTTC CASRWTGERETQYF
TRBJ1-2 TRBD1 TRBV25-1 . TGTGCCAGCAGGCAGACAGGGGGCTATGGCTACACCTTC CASRQTGGYGYTF
TRBJ2-7 . TRBV27 . TGTGCCAGCAGTTTATCGGTAGGGGCCTACGAGCAGTACTTC CASSLSVGAYEQYF
TRBJ2-1 TRBD2 TRBV6-5 . TGTGCCAGCAGTCAGGGACTAGCGGGAGTGGATGAGCAGTTCTTC CASSQGLAGVDEQFF
TRBJ2-2 . TRBV6-5 . TGTGCCAGTCGGGGACTTTCGAACACCGGGGAGCTGTTTTTT CASRGLSNTGELFF
TRBJ1-1 . TRBV29-1 . TGCAGCGTGTCATTGCGGCTAAGTCCCACTGAAGCTTTCTTT CSVSLRLSPTEAFF
TRBJ1-3 TRBD1 TRBV7-2 . TGTGCCAGCAGCCTCCAGGGACAGGTTACTTTGACGACGGGAAACACCATATATTTT CASSLQGQVTLTTGNTIYF
TRBJ2-1 TRBD1 TRBV5-5 . TGTGCCAGCAGACAGGGACAGGGCAACTACAATGAGCAGTTCTTC CASRQGQGNYNEQFF
TRBJ1-5 . TRBV21-1 . TGTGCCAGCAGCGTTACCGGGACAGGGGTGTTCGGGCCCCAGCATTTT CASSVTGTGVFGPQHF